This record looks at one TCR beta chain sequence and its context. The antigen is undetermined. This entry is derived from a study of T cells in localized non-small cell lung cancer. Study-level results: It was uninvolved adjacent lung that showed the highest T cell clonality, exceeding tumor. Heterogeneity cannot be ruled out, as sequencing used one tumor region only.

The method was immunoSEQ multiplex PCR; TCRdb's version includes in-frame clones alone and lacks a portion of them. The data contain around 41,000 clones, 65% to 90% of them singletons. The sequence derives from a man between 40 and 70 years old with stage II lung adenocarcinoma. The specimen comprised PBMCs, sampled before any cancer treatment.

For the CDR3, the DNA is TGTGCCAGCTCACCACCTTCAACTTCAGCTGAAGCTTTCTTT. It codes for CASSPPSTSAEAFF. The chain couples TRBV18 to TRBJ1-1; D unresolved. Trimming took 0 bases from V and 6 from J, leaving 11 bases between them. This CDR3 has 14 residues. Germline V CDR1 and CDR2: KGHSH, LQKENI.